Below, 27 T cell receptor beta chains from the same sample are listed, as sequenced in a study of yellow fever vaccine responses in identical twins. TCRdb ran MiXCR on the RT-PCR reads and lists one entry per CDR3 protein. The sample shows some 970 distinct CDR3 sequences, roughly 80% of them seen only once. This material consisted of T cells from blood (PBMCs), unsorted or a sorted subset (not recorded which), taken before or after yellow fever vaccination (not recorded which). The source is a female donor who received the yellow fever vaccine.

This chain connects TRBV12-3 or TRBV12-4 to TRBJ2-7; 7 nucleotides agree with TRBD2. J lost 3 bases, V lost 4 bases, and 6 bases had no gene match. There are 14 residues in the CDR3. CDR3 sequence (DNA): TGTGCCAGCAGTTCGGTGGGACTATACTACGAGCAGTACTTC. Protein: CASSSVGLYYEQYF.

The J gene is TRBJ1-1, the V gene TRBV5-4; TRBD1 aligns across 9 bases. Germline CDR1 SGHNT, CDR2 YYREEE (reference sequence). V gave up 4 bases and J gave up 10 bases; unmatched junction bases: 20. This CDR3 is built from 17 residues. DNA of the CDR3: TGTGCCAGCAGCATGGGACAGGGCGTACCTGTTCGGCTCGGAGCTTTCTTT. Amino acid sequence: CASSMGQGVPVRLGAFF.

This clonotype was detected a few times. The gene calls are TRBV4-1 and TRBJ1-2, with D maybe TRBD1 (6 bases). Trimming left V 0 bases short and J 8 bases short, with 10 bases between. In germline, CDR1 is MGHRA, CDR2 YSYEKL. The CDR3 runs to 13 residues. CDR3 amino acids: CASSQDQGYGYTF. CDR3 DNA sequence: TGCGCCAGCAGCCAAGATCAGGGGTACGGCTACACCTTC.

This chain joins TRBV4-1 and TRBJ1-2; D is uncertain. V was trimmed by 2 bases and J by 4 bases, leaving 17 bases between them. This CDR3 spans 16 amino acids. Per the germline V gene, CDR1 is MGHRA and CDR2 is YSYEKL. The CDR3 DNA sequence: TGCGCCAGCAGCCAACCCACATCCGGCAGGTCCTATGGCTACACCTTC. Its translation is CASSQPTSGRSYGYTF.

The J gene is TRBJ2-1, the V gene TRBV11-1, with D possibly being TRBD1 (5 bases). This CDR3 contains 13 residues. Germline-derived CDR1 and CDR2 are SGHAT and FQDESV (reference sequence). V was clipped by 4 bases and J by 8 bases, with 12 bases between them. The CDR3 spells CASSYRGADEQFF. The CDR3, as DNA: TGTGCCAGCAGCTATAGGGGTGCCGATGAGCAGTTCTTC. The full variable domain, completed using reference TRBV11-1 and TRBJ2-1, is EAEVAQSPRYKITEKSQAVAFWCDPISGHATLYWYRQILGQGPELLVQFQDESVVDDSQLPKDRFSAERLKGVDSTLKIQPAELGDSAMYLCASSYRGADEQFFGPGTRLTVL.

This clonotype was found a few times. The chain joins TRBV7-3 to TRBJ1-1; D remains unclear. The V and J ends lost 3 bases and 4 bases respectively, with 9 bases between them. The CDR3 length is 13 residues. Per germline, CDR1 SGHTA and CDR2 FQGTGA. This CDR3 reads CASSLGSPTEAFF. The CDR3 bases are TGTGCCAGCAGCTTGGGAAGTCCCACTGAAGCTTTCTTT.

This clonotype was picked up a small number of times. J is TRBJ2-7 and V is TRBV4-2; no definite D call. With 4 bases removed from V and 2 bases from J, the gap between germline ends came to 18 bases. The V gene's germline CDR1 is LGHNA and CDR2 YNFKEQ. The CDR3 contains 16 residues. As DNA, the CDR3 is TGTGCCAGCAGCCCAAACCCTTTCGCGGTAACCTACGAGCAGTACTTC. It translates to CASSPNPFAVTYEQYF.

This sequence joins TRBV6-1 and TRBJ2-3, with TRBD1 matching over 11 bases. The CDR3 is 15 residues long. Germline-derived CDR1 and CDR2 are MNHNS and SASEGT. After removal of 6 bases from V and 6 bases from J, the junction contained 8 bases not matched to a gene. In nucleotides, the CDR3 is TGTGCCAGCAGAGAATCGGACAGGGGGCGGGATACGCAGTATTTT. Its translation: CASRESDRGRDTQYF.

Here the CDR3 DNA reads TGTGCCAGTAGTTACGGAAACTATGGCTACACCTTC. Protein product: CASSYGNYGYTF. The chain is built from TRBV19 and TRBJ1-2, with D hard to call. The germline V gene has CDR1 LNHDA and CDR2 SQIVND (reference sequence). Trimming took off 5 bases at V and 2 bases at J, with 6 bases between the two ends. The length of the CDR3 is 12 residues. Drawing the rest from reference TRBV19 and TRBJ1-2, the complete variable domain is DGGITQSPKYLFRKEGQNVTLSCEQNLNHDAMYWYRQDPGQGLRLIYYSQIVNDFQKGDIAEGYSVSREKKESFPLTVTSAQKNPTAFYLCASSYGNYGYTFGSGTRLTVV.

The genes are TRBV11-2 and TRBJ2-3, with D perhaps TRBD1 or TRBD2 (6 bases each). From germline, CDR1 is SGHAT and CDR2 FQNNGV. The CDR3 is 14 amino acids. V shed 7 bases and J shed 4 bases, with 15 bases lying between them. The DNA of the CDR3 is TGTGCCAGCATTCCGGGGGCTGAGGCAGATACGCAGTATTTT. Translated, it gives CASIPGAEADTQYF.

The gene calls are TRBV15 and TRBJ2-1; the D is unclear. Germline lookup yields CDR1 LNHNV and CDR2 YYDKDF (reference sequence). The CDR3 length is 17 residues. Trimming left V 1 base short and J 8 bases short, with 21 bases between. The CDR3 region is CATSRVRSSTEGDEQFF. The CDR3 DNA is TGTGCCACCAGCAGAGTGAGGTCGTCTACCGAAGGTGATGAGCAGTTCTTC.

V and J are TRBV25-1 and TRBJ1-4; possibly TRBD1 for D (6 bases). This CDR3 contains 16 residues. Germline V CDR1 and CDR2: MGHDK, SYGVNS. Trimming took 4 bases from V and 8 from J, leaving 20 bases between them. The CDR3 DNA is TGTGCCAGCAGTGGCCCCGGACCGGCGGGGGCGGAAAAACTGTTTTTT. Translating gives CASSGPGPAGAEKLFF.

The chain joins TRBV11-1 to TRBJ2-1, with a possible D match to TRBD2 (6 bases). The CDR3 is 14 amino acids. Germline loops: CDR1 SGHAT, CDR2 FQDESV (reference sequence). The germline V and J ends were trimmed by 5 bases and 5 bases, with 13 bases remaining between them. The CDR3 coding sequence is TGTGCCAGCAGCCGGGGACTTCTAGACAATGAGCAGTTCTTC. It translates to CASSRGLLDNEQFF.

V and J are TRBV29-1 and TRBJ1-2; perhaps TRBD1 as D (5 bases). CDR1 SQVTM and CDR2 ANQGSEA come from the germline V gene. This CDR3 contains 13 residues. Trimming cost V 8 bases and J 8 bases, with 21 bases left between them. The CDR3 sequence: CSFVGEMVEGYTF. In DNA, the CDR3 is TGCAGCTTTGTAGGGGAGATGGTTGAAGGCTACACCTTC.

The sample holds one count of this clonotype. V gene TRBV28 combines with J gene TRBJ2-7, with D uncertain. V lost 1 base and J 1 base, leaving 8 bases between the germline ends. CDR3 length equals 14 residues. The germline V gene has CDR1 MDHEN and CDR2 SYDVKM. The CDR3 sequence: CASSLYGISYEQYF. The CDR3 DNA follows: TGTGCCAGCAGTTTATATGGGATTTCCTACGAGCAGTACTTC.

The chain uses TRBV13 and TRBJ2-2; D gene ambiguous. This CDR3 comprises 14 residues. The V gene's germline CDR1 is PRHDT and CDR2 FYEKMQ (reference sequence). The ends were cut back, 5 bases at V and 5 bases at J, with 12 bases in the middle. CDR3 sequence reads: CASSRPSDTGELFF. The CDR3 DNA is TGTGCCAGCAGCCGCCCCTCGGATACCGGGGAGCTGTTTTTT.

The chain joins TRBV30 to TRBJ2-7; 8 bases map to TRBD1. V dropped 7 bases and J dropped 0; count of bases not matched to a gene: 5. Germline CDR1 reads GTSNPN; CDR2 reads SVGIG (reference sequence). CDR3 length: 13 residues. The CDR3, as DNA: TGTGCCTCTACGCAGGGGGCCTCCTACGAGCAGTACGTC. It encodes CASTQGASYEQYV.

The CDR3 protein is CASSESGAGSEAFF. The CDR3 DNA reads TGCGCCAGCAGTGAGAGCGGGGCCGGTTCTGAAGCTTTCTTT. This chain uses TRBV10-1 with TRBJ1-1, with a weak D call TRBD1 (5 bases). Looked up from germline, CDR1 is WNHNN and CDR2 is SYGVQD (reference sequence). The CDR3 spans 14 residues. Trimming pared 2 bases from V and 6 bases from J, leaving 13 bases between.

The chain is built from TRBV11-1 and TRBJ2-1; either TRBD1 or TRBD2 may supply D (5 bases each). Germline CDR1 SGHAT, CDR2 FQDESV (reference sequence). This CDR3 has 17 amino acids. Trimming removed 4 bases at V and 0 bases at J, with 16 bases between. CDR3 bases: TGTGCCAGCAGCTATTGGGGGAATTACATCTCCTACAATGAGCAGTTCTTC. It is translated as CASSYWGNYISYNEQFF. Drawing the rest from reference TRBV11-1 and TRBJ2-1, the complete variable domain is EAEVAQSPRYKITEKSQAVAFWCDPISGHATLYWYRQILGQGPELLVQFQDESVVDDSQLPKDRFSAERLKGVDSTLKIQPAELGDSAMYLCASSYWGNYISYNEQFFGPGTRLTVL.

V is TRBV4-3 and J is TRBJ2-3, with a possible D match to TRBD2 (6 bases). V gave up 0 bases and J gave up 0 bases, with 13 bases separating them. The CDR3 has 17 amino acids. The germline CDR1 and CDR2 sequences are LGHNA and YSLEER. CDR3 in amino acids: CASSQDGSGSSTDTQYF. For the CDR3, the DNA is TGCGCCAGCAGCCAAGATGGGAGCGGGTCTAGCACAGATACGCAGTATTTT.

In DNA form, the CDR3 reads TGTGCCAGCAGCTTAAACGAGGATTCCCTCCACTTT. Translation: CASSLNEDSLHF. The chain links TRBV7-9 to TRBJ1-6; D unresolved. Trimming left V 2 bases short and J 14 bases short, with 10 bases between. Per germline, CDR1 SEHNR and CDR2 FQNEAQ (reference sequence). The CDR3 extends over 12 amino acids.

The J gene is TRBJ2-5, the V gene TRBV12-3 or TRBV12-4; TRBD1 might be the D (6 bases). This CDR3 has 16 residues. Trimming stripped 1 base from V and 2 bases from J, with 14 bases between. The CDR3 DNA is TGTGCCAGCAGTTTAGAGGGCCGGACAGCACAAGAGACCCAGTACTTC. Translated, it gives CASSLEGRTAQETQYF.

The genes are TRBV10-1 and TRBJ1-6; TRBD1 agrees at 7 bases. Germline trimming cut 1 base from V and 10 bases from J; bases unmatched to any gene: 1. The CDR3 contains 13 residues. Germline lookup yields CDR1 WNHNN and CDR2 SYGVQD (reference sequence). The CDR3 spells CASSEYRGSPLHF. Written as DNA, the CDR3 is TGCGCCAGCAGTGAGTACAGGGGCTCACCCCTCCACTTT.

V gene TRBV9 combines with J gene TRBJ2-2, with TRBD2 identical over 7 bases. V lost 1 base to trimming and J lost 4 bases; unmatched junction nucleotides: 4. Germline values: CDR1 SGDLS, CDR2 YYNGEE. This CDR3 is built from 15 residues. CDR3 DNA sequence: TGTGCCAGCAGCGTATTCGGGGGGATCACCGGGGAGCTGTTTTTT. Its translation is CASSVFGGITGELFF.

The chain couples TRBV7-9 to TRBJ2-5; D may correspond to TRBD1 or TRBD2 (5 bases each). This CDR3 has 14 amino acids. V was shortened by 4 bases and J by 0 bases, with 9 bases between the two germline ends. Germline V gives CDR1 SEHNR, CDR2 FQNEAQ (reference sequence). CDR3 coding DNA: TGTGCCAGCAGCTCAAGGGGACACCAAGAGACCCAGTACTTC. This codes for CASSSRGHQETQYF.

This clonotype showed up just a few times. This chain connects TRBV10-1 to TRBJ1-4, with a possible D match to TRBD1 (6 bases). V lost 3 bases to trimming and J lost 6 bases, with 14 bases between them. Germline-derived CDR1 and CDR2 are WNHNN and SYGVQD (reference sequence). The CDR3 consists of 15 residues. The CDR3, as DNA: TGCGCCAGCAGTGACCCGGGGCAGGGGCATGAAAAACTGTTTTTT. This codes for CASSDPGQGHEKLFF.

The count of this clonotype is one. The chain links TRBV11-3 to TRBJ2-7, with D maybe TRBD2 (5 bases). Trimming took off 1 base at V and 3 bases at J, with 7 bases between the two ends. Germline lookup yields CDR1 SGHNT and CDR2 YENEEA. The CDR3 consists of 13 residues. CDR3 nucleotide sequence: TGTGCCAGCAGCTTAGGACGGGGCTACGAGCAGTACGTC. Translated: CASSLGRGYEQYV.